A selection of T cell receptor beta chains follows, all from one sample in a study of shared clonotypes between healthy human individuals. Generated by immunoSEQ multiplex PCR, the TCRdb table keeps only in-frame clones and is missing some. The sample holds approximately 1.5 million clones, 98% seen once. Sequencing input: naive CD4+ T cells sorted from blood. Every receptor here comes from a man younger than 40 in good health. CDR3s include the opening cysteine and the closing phenylalanine or tryptophan. D genes are given only for firm matches. Part of the rows lack a size; the others show once, few, many or a class for expanded clones.

>TRBD2|TRBJ2-1|13|TRBV6-9|-
CGRRREAYNEQFF
TGTGGCCGACGGCGGGAGGCTTACAATGAGCAGTTCTTC
>-|TRBJ2-5|16|TRBV7-9|-
CASSPLGRLLQETQYF
TGTGCCAGCAGTCCCCTAGGTCGGCTACTGCAAGAGACCCAGTACTTC
>-|TRBJ2-1|11|TRBV13|-
CASSFLGEQFF
TGTGCCAGCAGCTTCCTTGGTGAGCAGTTCTTC
>TRBD1|TRBJ1-2|15|TRBV9|-
CASSVTGTGGGGYTF
TGTGCCAGCAGCGTAACCGGGACAGGGGGCGGTGGCTACACCTTC
>-|TRBJ2-3|16|TRBV5-8|-
CASSFDLAPRPDTQYF
TGTGCCAGCAGCTTTGACCTAGCGCCTCGACCAGATACGCAGTATTTT
>-|TRBJ1-3|13|TRBV6-5|-
CASRPLSGNTIYF
TGTGCCAGCAGACCACTCTCTGGAAACACCATATATTTT
>TRBD2|TRBJ2-7|17|TRBV10-3|-
CAISESLASGRSYEQYF
TGTGCCATCAGTGAGTCCCTGGCTAGCGGGAGGAGCTACGAGCAGTACTTC
>TRBD2|TRBJ2-5|17|TRBV5-4|-
CASSQRTSGRALETQYF
TGTGCCAGCAGCCAAAGGACTAGCGGGAGGGCCTTGGAGACCCAGTACTTC
>-|TRBJ1-2|13|TRBV7-9|-
CASSLLFAEGYTF
TGTGCCAGCAGCTTATTGTTTGCTGAGGGCTACACCTTC
>-|TRBJ1-3|17|TRBV5-4|-
CASSLATGGVGGNTIYF
TGTGCCAGCAGCTTGGCCACTGGGGGCGTTGGTGGAAACACCATATATTTT
>TRBD1|TRBJ2-3|14|TRBV5-8|-
CASSLDRGTDTQYF
TGTGCCAGCAGCTTAGACAGGGGCACAGATACGCAGTATTTT
>-|TRBJ2-7|12|TRBV27|-
CASSSTRYEQYF
TGTGCCAGCAGCTCTACCCGCTACGAGCAGTACTTC
>-|TRBJ2-2|14|TRBV7-7|once
CASSARGGDGELFF
TGTGCCAGCAGCGCTAGGGGGGGCGACGGGGAGCTGTTTTTT
>-|TRBJ2-5|13|TRBV5-6|once
CASSLGPRETQYF
TGTGCCAGCAGCTTGGGGCCACGGGAGACCCAGTACTTC
>-|TRBJ2-7|13|TRBV4-3|-
CASSQTWSGPQYF
TGCGCCAGCAGCCAAACTTGGTCGGGGCCCCAGTACTTC
>TRBD1|TRBJ2-7|15|TRBV28|-
CASSINRGSTYEQYF
TGTGCCAGCAGCATCAACAGGGGCTCTACCTACGAGCAGTACTTC
>-|TRBJ2-7|18|TRBV5-1|-
CASSLRAPDPTVYYEQYF
TGCGCCAGCAGCTTGAGGGCACCAGACCCGACGGTATACTACGAGCAGTACTTC
>-|TRBJ1-2|14|TRBV7-9|-
CASSLLGAGYGYTF
TGTGCCAGCAGCTTATTGGGGGCAGGGTATGGCTACACCTTC
>TRBD1|TRBJ1-5|14|TRBV7-9|-
CASSLVEGAGPQHF
TGTGCCAGCAGCTTAGTGGAGGGGGCTGGGCCCCAGCATTTT
>-|TRBJ2-2|14|TRBV6-5|-
CASSYSGNTGELFF
TGTGCCAGCAGTTACTCAGGGAATACCGGGGAGCTGTTTTTT
>-|TRBJ2-3|18|TRBV11-3|-
CASSLTPPGSGSTDTQYF
TGTGCCAGCAGCTTAACCCCCCCAGGGAGCGGAAGCACAGATACGCAGTATTTT
>-|TRBJ2-2|15|TRBV4-3|-
CASSLAEANTGELFF
TGCGCCAGCAGCCTAGCGGAGGCGAACACCGGGGAGCTGTTTTTT
>-|TRBJ2-2|13|TRBV6-1|-
CASAREMGGELFF
TGTGCCAGCGCCCGGGAGATGGGCGGGGAGCTGTTTTTT
>TRBD2|TRBJ2-7|14|TRBV7-2|once
CASSLGLASYEQYF
TGTGCCAGCAGCCTTGGACTAGCGTCGTACGAGCAGTACTTC
>TRBD1|TRBJ2-5|14|TRBV27|-
CASSSTGGLGTQYF
TGTGCCAGCAGTTCGACAGGGGGATTAGGGACCCAGTACTTC
>-|TRBJ2-5|17|TRBV5-1|-
CASSSIIAAEDHAAQYF
TGCGCCAGCAGCTCAATCATAGCGGCCGAAGATCACGCGGCCCAGTACTTC
>-|TRBJ2-7|13|TRBV5-4|-
CASSLRDSYEQYF
TGTGCCAGCAGCCTACGGGACTCCTACGAGCAGTACTTC
>-|TRBJ2-5|14|TRBV2|-
CASNIVTSQETQYF
TGTGCCAGCAACATCGTTACCAGCCAAGAGACCCAGTACTTC
>TRBD1|TRBJ2-6|21|TRBV4-2|-
CASSPGDRGPGPFSGANVLTF
TGTGCCAGCAGCCCGGGGGACAGGGGGCCAGGCCCGTTCTCTGGGGCCAACGTCCTGACTTTC
>-|TRBJ2-7|16|TRBV4-1|-
CASSPGAGGTAYEQYF
TGCGCCAGCAGCCCAGGAGCCGGGGGGACAGCCTACGAGCAGTACTTC
>TRBD1|TRBJ1-1|16|TRBV28|-
CASSSHAAGTGDNYLF
TGTGCCAGCAGTTCTCACGCCGCGGGTACAGGGGACAACTACCTCTTT
>TRBD1|TRBJ1-2|14|TRBV6-1|-
CASSEHRGPYGYTF
TGTGCCAGCAGTGAACACAGGGGTCCTTATGGCTACACCTTC
>-|TRBJ2-5|15|TRBV9|-
CASSPNYRNQETQYF
TGTGCCAGCAGCCCCAACTACAGGAACCAAGAGACCCAGTACTTC
>TRBD1|TRBJ1-5|17|TRBV28|-
CASSLWSGTGDNQPQHF
TGTGCCAGCAGTTTATGGTCGGGGACAGGAGACAATCAGCCCCAGCATTTT
>TRBD2|TRBJ2-3|18|TRBV10-1|-
CASSALAGGPGLTDTQYF
TGCGCCAGCTCAGCACTAGCGGGAGGCCCTGGTTTAACAGATACGCAGTATTTT
>-|TRBJ1-2|13|TRBV28|once
CASPDPANYGYTF
TGTGCCAGCCCAGATCCAGCTAACTATGGCTACACCTTC
>-|TRBJ2-3|17|TRBV7-9|-
CASSPSLGLNGADTQYF
TGTGCCAGCAGCCCCTCTTTGGGGCTTAACGGCGCAGATACGCAGTATTTT
>TRBD1|TRBJ2-7|16|TRBV5-6|-
CASSFSGTGALYEQYF
TGTGCCAGCAGCTTTTCCGGGACAGGGGCCCTCTACGAGCAGTACTTC
>-|TRBJ1-3|14|TRBV5-1|-
CASSLFPTRDTIYF
TGCGCCAGCAGCTTGTTTCCAACCAGGGACACCATATATTTT
>-|TRBJ1-1|13|TRBV6-5|-
CASSYYVGSEAFF
TGTGCCAGCAGTTACTACGTGGGATCTGAAGCTTTCTTT
>TRBD2|TRBJ2-7|14|TRBV28|once
CASTAPSGSYEQYF
TGTGCCAGCACCGCCCCTAGCGGGTCCTACGAGCAGTACTTC
>-|TRBJ2-5|13|TRBV19|-
CATSGRTQETQYF
TGTGCCACCTCCGGACGGACCCAAGAGACCCAGTACTTC
>-|TRBJ2-7|13|TRBV5-8|-
CASSLFRAYEQYF
TGTGCCAGCAGCTTGTTCAGAGCCTACGAGCAGTACTTC
>-|TRBJ2-1|15|TRBV2|-
CASSATTGSYNEQFF
TGTGCCAGCAGTGCAACAACCGGGAGTTACAATGAGCAGTTCTTC
>-|TRBJ2-3|14|TRBV5-1|-
CASSPVVGEGTQYF
TGCGCCAGCAGCCCGGTGGTGGGAGAAGGTACGCAGTATTTT
>TRBD1|TRBJ1-2|14|TRBV27|-
CASSSDRGAYGYTF
TGTGCCAGCAGTTCAGACAGGGGCGCCTATGGCTACACCTTC
>TRBD2|TRBJ2-3|18|TRBV18|once
CASSPPPGPLAGGDTQYF
TGTGCCAGCTCACCACCTCCCGGCCCGCTAGCGGGAGGTGATACGCAGTATTTT
>TRBD1|TRBJ2-1|15|TRBV5-1|-
CASSWTGRSYNEQFF
TGCGCCAGCAGCTGGACAGGGCGCTCCTACAATGAGCAGTTCTTC
>-|TRBJ2-5|14|TRBV5-4|-
CASSFVGQQETQYF
TGTGCCAGCAGCTTCGTAGGACAGCAAGAGACCCAGTACTTC